These T cell receptor beta chains were read from a single sample in a study of blood T cell repertoires in COVID-19. TCRdb keeps only in-frame clones here, not all; method: immunoSEQ multiplex PCR. The sample lists about 260,000 clones, around 89% occurring once. Sequenced: PBMCs or T cells enriched from blood (not recorded which). These receptors came from a man aged 45 to 65 who had been exposed to COVID-19. The CDR3 runs from the conserved cysteine through the conserved F or W. Fields, in order: V gene, clone size, J gene, D gene, CDR3 DNA, CDR3 protein. A D gene is named only where the DNA matches it firmly. Clone size is shown for a subset of rows, as once, few, many or a class of expanded clone.

TRBV9,-,TRBJ2-3,TRBD2,TGTGCCAGCAGCCTCGGGACTAGCGGGTACACAGATACGCAGTATTTT,CASSLGTSGYTDTQYF
TRBV6-5,once,TRBJ1-4,-,TGTGCCAGCAGTTCCTCCGGAAAACTGTTTTTT,CASSSSGKLFF
TRBV7-8,-,TRBJ2-5,-,TGTGCCAGCAGCACAGACAGACAAGAGACCCAGTACTTC,CASSTDRQETQYF
TRBV2,-,TRBJ1-6,-,TGTGCCAGCAGTGAAGTAGGGGGGGATTCACCCCTCCACTTT,CASSEVGGDSPLHF
TRBV12-3/TRBV12-4,-,TRBJ1-5,-,TGTGCCAGCAGTTTGTACGCGCAGCCCCAGCATTTT,CASSLYAQPQHF
TRBV19,-,TRBJ2-3,TRBD2,TGTGCCAGTAGTACCCTCGTAAGGGAGGGGACAGATACGCAGTATTTT,CASSTLVREGTDTQYF
TRBV5-1,-,TRBJ2-5,-,TGCGCCAGCAGCTTCCTTAACGCACAACAAGAGACCCAGTACTTC,CASSFLNAQQETQYF
TRBV7-9,-,TRBJ2-5,TRBD2,TGTGCCAGCAGCTTAGGACTAGCGGGAGGGCCATCGGGAGAGACCCAGTACTTC,CASSLGLAGGPSGETQYF
TRBV28,-,TRBJ1-1,-,TGTGCCAGCAGCCGGACTGAAGCTTTCTTT,CASSRTEAFF
TRBV7-3,-,TRBJ1-1,-,TGTGCCAGCAGCTCGGACAGTGGCACTGAAGCTTTCTTT,CASSSDSGTEAFF
TRBV11-3,-,TRBJ1-1,-,TGTGCCAGCAGCTTAGGGGGCAAGAACACTGAAGCTTTCTTT,CASSLGGKNTEAFF
TRBV27,-,TRBJ1-1,-,TGTGCCAGCACCTCCGTGGCGCGGGGGAACACTGAAGCTTTCTTT,CASTSVARGNTEAFF
TRBV5-5,once,TRBJ2-2,TRBD1,TGTGCCAGCAGCTTGGGGAGTGGACAGGGGTTCACCGGGGAGCTGTTTTTT,CASSLGSGQGFTGELFF
TRBV2,-,TRBJ2-3,TRBD1,TGTGCCAGCAGTCAAGAGCAGGGGGAAGATACGCAGTATTTT,CASSQEQGEDTQYF
TRBV7-7,-,TRBJ1-3,-,TGTGCTAGCAGCTCTAGCTCTGGAAACACCATATATTTT,CASSSSSGNTIYF
TRBV12-2,once,TRBJ2-5,-,TGTGCAAGTCGCTCTGGGACTAGCGGGAGGGCCCAAGAGACCCAGTACTTC,CASRSGTSGRAQETQYF
TRBV19,few,TRBJ2-3,TRBD2,TGTGCCAGTACCCCCGGGCTAGCGGGATGGGGGGCTGGCACAGATACGCAGTATTTT,CASTPGLAGWGAGTDTQYF
TRBV7-6,-,TRBJ2-1,TRBD2,TGTGCCAGCAGCTTGGGACTAGCGGGAAACAATGAGCAGTTCTTC,CASSLGLAGNNEQFF
TRBV24-1,-,TRBJ1-2,TRBD1,TGTGCCACCAGTCTAGACAGGGGGAGCTACACCTTC,CATSLDRGSYTF
TRBV6-5,-,TRBJ1-2,TRBD1,TGTGCCAGCAGTTACATACGGACAGGCGCCTATGGCTACACCTTC,CASSYIRTGAYGYTF
TRBV18,-,TRBJ1-3,-,TGTGCCAGCCGAGAACAGGGAGCTGGAAACACCATATATTTT,CASREQGAGNTIYF
TRBV29-1,-,TRBJ1-1,-,TGCAGCGTAGGTAACAGAACACAGAACACTGAAGCTTTCTTT,CSVGNRTQNTEAFF
TRBV7-3,-,TRBJ1-1,-,TGTGCCAGCAGTCCACAACCCGGTCGTCGGGGGGTAGCTTTCTTT,CASSPQPGRRGVAFF
TRBV5-1,-,TRBJ2-3,TRBD1,TGCGCCAGCAGCGATGGGACAGGGGTTGGCACAGATACGCAGTATTTT,CASSDGTGVGTDTQYF
TRBV6-1,-,TRBJ1-1,TRBD1,TGTGCCAGCAGTGATCGGGTCAGGGGGTTTTTCACTGAAGCTTTCTTT,CASSDRVRGFFTEAFF
TRBV28,-,TRBJ1-2,-,TGTGCCAGCAGTTTAGGGAGGGGAGACTATGGCTACACCTTC,CASSLGRGDYGYTF
TRBV28,few,TRBJ1-6,TRBD1,TGTGCCAGCACACAGGGGACGATTGATTCACCCCTCCACTTT,CASTQGTIDSPLHF
TRBV5-6,-,TRBJ1-2,TRBD1,TGTGCCAGCAGTCGGACAGGGGGCTCTAACTATGGCTACACCTTC,CASSRTGGSNYGYTF
TRBV3-1/TRBV3-2,-,TRBJ1-2,-,TGTGCCAGCAGCCAAGCCGGGGGTTGTACCTTC,CASSQAGGCTF
TRBV5-5,once,TRBJ2-1,-,TGTGCCAGCAGCTTGGGAGTCCAGGTTGGATACAATGAGCAGTTCTTC,CASSLGVQVGYNEQFF
TRBV28,-,TRBJ1-1,TRBD1,TGTGCCAGCAGTTCATACAGGGGGCAGAACACTGAAGCTTTCTTT,CASSSYRGQNTEAFF